These 9 T cell receptor beta chains originate from one sample sequenced in a study of blood T cell repertoires in COVID-19. TCRdb's table, derived via immunoSEQ multiplex PCR, lists solely in-frame clones and lacks some. The sample carries fewer than 250,000 clones, around 90% recorded once. Sequenced material: peripheral blood. The origin of the receptors is a man in his thirties or forties with COVID-19, enrolled during active disease.

The V and J genes are TRBV5-1 and TRBJ1-1; 7 bases match TRBD1. The CDR3 is made up of 16 amino acids. The germline V gene has CDR1 SGHRS and CDR2 YFSETQ. The ends lost 3 bases at V and 0 bases at J; junction bases unmatched: 8. DNA for the CDR3: TGCGCCAGCAGCTCCGGGACAGCAAATATGAACACTGAAGCTTTCTTT. Translated, it gives CASSSGTANMNTEAFF.

V is TRBV7-9 and J is TRBJ1-3, with 7 bases lining up with TRBD1. J gave up 0 bases and V 5 bases, and 7 bases lay outside the gene matches. Germline loops: CDR1 SEHNR, CDR2 FQNEAQ (reference sequence). The CDR3 extends over 16 amino acids. The CDR3 sequence is CASSRKTGTSGNTIYF. The CDR3 DNA reads TGTGCCAGCAGCCGGAAGACAGGGACCTCTGGAAACACCATATATTTT.

The V call is TRBV5-6, the J call TRBJ1-1, with 8 positions matching TRBD1. Unmatched junction bases numbered 7, after V lost 4 bases and J lost 2 bases. CDR1 is SGHDT and CDR2 is YYEEEE in the germline V gene. CDR3 size: 15 residues. The CDR3 loop is CASSVRGLGNTEAFF. CDR3 DNA sequence: TGTGCCAGCAGCGTCAGGGGGCTTGGTAACACTGAAGCTTTCTTT.

This clone was recorded a few times. As DNA, the CDR3 is TGTGCCAGCAGTTACTCGACTTCTGTGGAAGAGACCCAGTACTTC. It codes for CASSYSTSVEETQYF. The chain links TRBV6-5 to TRBJ2-5; D not certain. The CDR3 consists of 15 residues. Germline-derived CDR1 and CDR2 are MNHEY and SVGAGI. The ends were cut back, 0 bases at V and 3 bases at J, with 11 bases in the middle.

The count of this clone is one. This chain links TRBV7-2 with TRBJ2-5; 7 nucleotides align to TRBD2. In germline, CDR1 is SGHTA, CDR2 FQGNSA. Losses at the gene ends were 7 bases for V and 6 bases for J; bases not matched to a gene: 14. This CDR3 is 15 amino acids long. DNA of the CDR3: TGTGCCAGCACTGTTCGGGGAGGGATCGGAAAGACCCAGTACTTC. Protein: CASTVRGGIGKTQYF.

V is TRBV6-5 and J is TRBJ1-5, with 7 bases fitting TRBD1. V lost 6 bases and J lost 2; bases outside the gene matches: 7. From germline, CDR1 is MNHEY and CDR2 SVGAGI. The CDR3 extends over 15 amino acids. The CDR3, as DNA: TGTGCCAGCAGCAGTTCAGGGACAGGCAATCAGCCCCAGCATTTT. Translating gives CASSSSGTGNQPQHF.

V gene TRBV11-2 combines with J gene TRBJ1-4, with D unclear. V lost 5 bases and J 4 bases, leaving 11 bases between the germline ends. Germline V gives CDR1 SGHAT, CDR2 FQNNGV. The CDR3 is 14 amino acids. The CDR3 spells CASSNRVFNEKLFF. CDR3 in DNA: TGTGCCAGCAGCAACAGAGTTTTTAATGAAAAACTGTTTTTT.

This clone was detected a few times. CDR3 in DNA: TGCGCCAGCAGCCAAGGTGCCTGGGGGCGCCAAGAGACCCAGTACTTC. Its translation is CASSQGAWGRQETQYF. The genes are TRBV4-1 and TRBJ2-5; tentative D call: TRBD1 (6 bases). This CDR3 is built from 16 residues. Germline lookup yields CDR1 MGHRA and CDR2 YSYEKL. V was shortened by 1 base and J by 1 base, with 13 bases between the two germline ends.

The chain joins TRBV5-4 to TRBJ2-1, with 9 bases matching TRBD2. Germline CDR1 and CDR2: SGHNT and YYREEE (reference sequence). Germline trimming cut 0 bases from V and 14 bases from J; bases unmatched to any gene: 12. The CDR3 is made up of 15 amino acids. The CDR3 nucleotides are TGTGCCAGCAGCTTGGCTTCTGGCGGGGGGGCCGAGAAGTTCTTC. Its protein product is CASSLASGGGAEKFF.